A single sample gave rise to the 28 T cell receptor beta chains below, sequenced in a study of glioma-infiltrating T cells after dendritic cell vaccination (dated by TCRdb to about 2016). The library was obtained by the immunoSEQ multiplex PCR assay. The table comes from immuneACCESS by way of TCRdb, which keeps in-frame sequences with V and J called. Part of the clones is missing from these tables; in studies checked, under half for an unresolved V gene and the rest for unknown reasons. The sample table holds tens of thousands of clones, of which over 80% were seen once. The top ten clonotypes cover 6.8% of the sample. The time point label here, explained by the study, means: after dendritic cell vaccination, including at tumor progression/relapse. Source: blood, taken after dendritic cell vaccination. These receptors all come from a human donor with glioblastoma.

The chain couples TRBV7-2 to TRBJ1-6; D uncertain. This CDR3 comprises 13 residues. Trimming took off 5 bases at V and 8 bases at J, with 10 bases between the two ends. The germline V gene has CDR1 SGHTA and CDR2 FQGNSA. The CDR3 DNA follows: TGTGCCAGCAGCCCCCAGTTCGATTCACCCCTCCACTTT. As protein: CASSPQFDSPLHF.

This clone occurred once. The chain couples TRBV4-3 to TRBJ2-7; tentative D call: TRBD2 (6 bases). V was pared by 3 bases and J by 3 bases, with 15 bases between. This CDR3 contains 15 residues. Germline CDR1 LGHNA, CDR2 YSLEER. In DNA form, the CDR3 reads TGCGCCAGCAGCCAGACGGGGCTGGGGGGCTACGAGCAGTACTTC. Translated, it gives CASSQTGLGGYEQYF.

The chain employs TRBV5-1 and TRBJ2-7, with 7 nucleotides matching TRBD1. Germline V gene data show CDR1 as SGHRS and CDR2 as YFSETQ. The CDR3 length is 14 residues. The V and J ends lost 4 bases and 4 bases, in that order; junction bases with no gene match: 8. The chain's CDR3 is CASSMGTAFYEQYF. CDR3 DNA: TGCGCCAGCAGCATGGGGACAGCCTTTTACGAGCAGTACTTC.

This clone was recorded only once. The rearrangement joins TRBV9 to TRBJ2-1, with TRBD1 as a possible D gene (6 bases). With 3 bases removed from V and 5 bases from J, the gap between germline ends came to 6 bases. The CDR3 is 12 residues long. Germline V lookup: CDR1 SGDLS, CDR2 YYNGEE. The CDR3 DNA follows: TGTGCCAGCAGCGAGGGGGACAATGAGCAGTTCTTC. It codes for CASSEGDNEQFF.

This clone has only one observation. The V gene is TRBV4-2, the J gene TRBJ2-3, with 7 positions matching TRBD2. V trimming: 1 base; J trimming: 8 bases; junction bases outside the gene matches: 6. The CDR3 consists of 14 residues. Looked up from germline, CDR1 is LGHNA and CDR2 is YNFKEQ. CDR3 loop: CASSQGGGGGTQYF. The CDR3 bases are TGTGCCAGCAGCCAAGGGGGCGGGGGAGGTACGCAGTATTTT.

The V call is TRBV7-2, the J call TRBJ1-4; 7 bases are shared with TRBD1. The junction had 8 bases not matched to a gene; V was cut back by 2 bases and J by 8 bases. The CDR3 is 15 amino acids. CDR1 and CDR2 from the germline V gene are SGHTA and FQGNSA. The CDR3 DNA sequence: TGTGCCAGCAGCTTAACACAGGGGAAAGGGGAAAAACTGTTTTTT. This encodes CASSLTQGKGEKLFF.

V and J are TRBV5-4 and TRBJ2-3; 7 bases agree with TRBD2. CDR1 and CDR2 from the germline V gene are SGHNT and YYREEE (reference sequence). This CDR3 has 15 amino acids. Losses at the gene ends were 4 bases for V and 2 bases for J; bases not matched to a gene: 7. CDR3 sequence reads: CASSTRGDYTDTQYF. CDR3 DNA sequence: TGTGCCAGCAGCACCCGGGGGGACTACACAGATACGCAGTATTTT.

The V and J genes are TRBV15 and TRBJ2-2, with D perhaps matching TRBD2 (6 bases). The V gene's germline CDR1 is LNHNV and CDR2 YYDKDF (reference sequence). Trimming pared 1 base from V and 2 bases from J, leaving 11 bases between. The length of the CDR3 is 16 residues. CDR3 DNA: TGTGCCACCAGCAGAGCTCGGGGACTTAACACCGGGGAGCTGTTTTTT. Amino acids: CATSRARGLNTGELFF.

The rearrangement joins TRBV5-6 to TRBJ1-2; 8 nucleotides line up with TRBD1. The CDR3 runs 14 residues. With V trimmed by 3 bases and J by 8 bases, 9 bases remained unmatched. Germline V gene data show CDR1 as SGHDT and CDR2 as YYEEEE. CDR3 DNA: TGTGCCAGCAGCTACGGGACAGGCCGGGAGGGCTACACCTTC. Translated: CASSYGTGREGYTF.

V usage is TRBV6-4 and J usage is TRBJ2-1, with D tentatively TRBD1 (6 bases). The CDR3 runs to 15 residues. In germline, CDR1 is MRHNA, CDR2 SNTAGT. Trimming removed 6 bases at V and 0 bases at J, with 12 bases between. For the CDR3, the DNA is TGTGCCAGCAGCCCAGGGGTAAGCTCCTACAATGAGCAGTTCTTC. Its translation: CASSPGVSSYNEQFF.

Of note for this clone: Mismatch with germline at one junction end may stem from a read error. This sequence joins TRBV27 and TRBJ2-7; tentatively, D is TRBD1 (5 bases). Germline-derived CDR1 and CDR2 are MNHEY and SMNVEV (reference sequence). The CDR3 length is 13 residues. The CDR3 sequence: CASSFRGAYDQYF. The CDR3 region has the DNA TGTGCCAGCAGTTTTCGTGGGGCCTACGATCAGTACTTC.

This chain links TRBV27 with TRBJ2-2; the D is unclear. Germline assignment: CDR1 MNHEY and CDR2 SMNVEV (reference sequence). Trimming pared 0 bases from V and 0 bases from J, leaving 8 bases between. The CDR3 is made up of 16 amino acids. CDR3 residues: CASSLSYSPNTGELFF. The CDR3 region has the DNA TGTGCCAGCAGTTTATCGTACAGCCCGAACACCGGGGAGCTGTTTTTT.

This clone came up a few times. The J gene is TRBJ1-1, the V gene TRBV7-3; the match to TRBD1 covers 7 bases. Germline V gene sequence: CDR1 SGHTA, CDR2 FQGTGA. The CDR3 contains 15 residues. Trimming removed 1 base from V and 2 bases from J; junction bases left unmatched: 4. For the CDR3, the DNA is TGTGCCAGCAGCTTAAACAGGGGAAGTAACACTGAAGCTTTCTTT. It translates to CASSLNRGSNTEAFF.

The chain has TRBV5-1 and TRBJ2-7, with 10 bases lining up with TRBD1. The germline V gene encodes CDR1 SGHRS and CDR2 YFSETQ. The J segment lost 3 bases and the V segment lost 5 bases, leaving 5 bases of the junction unmatched. This CDR3 has 14 amino acids. The CDR3 coding sequence is TGCGCCAGCAGGGTGGGGACAGGGGACTACGAGCAGTACTTC. This gives the protein CASRVGTGDYEQYF.

The chain couples TRBV6-6 to TRBJ2-3; 7 nucleotides agree with TRBD1. V trimming: 3 bases; J trimming: 2 bases; junction bases outside the gene matches: 5. CDR3 length equals 15 residues. The germline CDR1 and CDR2 sequences are MNHNY and SVGAGI (reference sequence). The CDR3 region is CASSYEGADTDTQYF. The DNA for the CDR3 is TGTGCCAGCAGTTATGAGGGGGCGGACACAGATACGCAGTATTTT.

CDR3 protein: CSVGGQGIGETQYF. The CDR3 DNA reads TGCAGCGTTGGGGGACAGGGGATTGGAGAGACCCAGTACTTC. The V and J genes are TRBV29-1 and TRBJ2-5, with 10 bases that match TRBD1. The V and J ends lost 4 bases and 4 bases, in that order; junction bases with no gene match: 6. Per germline, CDR1 SQVTM and CDR2 ANQGSEA. The CDR3 spans 14 residues.

The chain couples TRBV19 to TRBJ1-1, with D hard to call. CDR1 and CDR2 from the germline V gene are LNHDA and SQIVND (reference sequence). V was pared by 3 bases and J by 1 base, with 12 bases between. This CDR3 has 15 residues. The CDR3 coding sequence is TGTGCCAGTAGTATTAAGAGTCAGCGGAACACTGAAGCTTTCTTT. Protein product: CASSIKSQRNTEAFF.

This chain uses TRBV27 with TRBJ2-7; no reliable D call. The CDR3 is 14 residues long. V lost 2 bases, J lost 6 bases, and 14 bases lay in between. The V gene's germline CDR1 is MNHEY and CDR2 SMNVEV (reference sequence). The CDR3 loop is CASSLDLGSGEQYF. DNA of the CDR3: TGTGCCAGCAGTTTAGATCTGGGCTCTGGCGAGCAGTACTTC.

The chain recombines TRBV5-1 with TRBJ2-7, with a possible D match to TRBD2 (5 bases). The germline gives CDR1 SGHRS, CDR2 YFSETQ. The CDR3 totals 15 residues. Trimming removed 4 bases at V and 3 bases at J, with 17 bases between. Written as DNA, the CDR3 is TGCGCCAGCAGCGACTACGTGCCCCCGCGCTACGAGCAGTACTTC. This codes for CASSDYVPPRYEQYF. The full variable domain, its missing parts supplied by reference TRBV5-1 and TRBJ2-7, is KAGVTQTPRYLIKTRGQQVTLSCSPISGHRSVSWYQQTPGQGLQFLFEYFSETQRNKGNFPGRFSGRQFSNSRSEMNVSTLELGDSALYLCASSDYVPPRYEQYFGPGTRLTVT.

V and J are TRBV5-4 and TRBJ2-7, with 7 bases fitting TRBD1. V was pared by 3 bases and J by 6 bases, with 9 bases of the junction left unmatched. Germline-derived CDR1 and CDR2 are SGHNT and YYREEE (reference sequence). The length of the CDR3 is 14 residues. The CDR3 nucleotides read TGTGCCAGCAGCTCACAGGGGCGTCATGGCGAGCAGTACTTC. It translates to CASSSQGRHGEQYF. Complete variable domain (other parts from reference TRBV5-4 and TRBJ2-7): ETGVTQSPTHLIKTRGQQVTLRCSSQSGHNTVSWYQQALGQGPQFIFQYYREEENGRGNFPPRFSGLQFPNYSSELNVNALELDDSALYLCASSSQGRHGEQYFGPGTRLTVT.

The V and J genes are TRBV2 and TRBJ2-3; tentative D call: TRBD2 (6 bases). With 4 bases removed from V and 3 bases from J, the gap between germline ends came to 14 bases. Germline V gene sequence: CDR1 SNHLY, CDR2 FYNNEI. This CDR3 has 15 amino acids. For the CDR3, the DNA is TGTGCCAGCAGTGTGAGACGGGGGAGAACAGATACGCAGTATTTT. Translation: CASSVRRGRTDTQYF.

The chain uses TRBV5-4 and TRBJ2-3, with D perhaps matching TRBD2 (5 bases). The germline gives CDR1 SGHNT, CDR2 YYREEE (reference sequence). Deletions cut 0 bases from V and 6 bases from J, with 8 bases between. CDR3 size: 13 residues. CDR3 DNA sequence: TGTGCCAGCAGCTTGGGAGGGAGTGATACGCAGTATTTT. Translated, it gives CASSLGGSDTQYF.

This sequence joins TRBV20-1 and TRBJ1-2, with TRBD1 matching 8 bases. With V trimmed by 3 bases and J by 10 bases, 4 bases remained unmatched. CDR3 length equals 11 residues. Germline assignment: CDR1 DFQATT and CDR2 SNEGSKA (reference sequence). CDR3 in amino acids: CSASPQGVYTF. DNA of the CDR3: TGCAGTGCTAGCCCACAGGGGGTCTACACCTTC.

The chain carries TRBV7-9 and TRBJ2-5; TRBD2 might be the D (5 bases). Germline V gives CDR1 SEHNR, CDR2 FQNEAQ (reference sequence). Trimming took off 1 base at V and 5 bases at J, with 11 bases between the two ends. This CDR3 has 14 residues. The CDR3 DNA sequence: TGTGCCAGCAGCTTAGGACTCCCGGGGGAGACCCAGTACTTC. It yields the protein CASSLGLPGETQYF.

This chain connects TRBV18 to TRBJ1-1; 8 bases are shared with TRBD1. Germline V gene data show CDR1 as KGHSH and CDR2 as LQKENI. The CDR3 contains 17 residues. The V gene end was trimmed by 1 base and the J gene end by 4 bases; junction bases not matched to a gene: 11. CDR3 DNA sequence: TGTGCCAGCTCACCACGGGGACAGGACAGAATGGCCACTGAAGCTTTCTTT. Translation: CASSPRGQDRMATEAFF.

The chain joins TRBV2 to TRBJ1-2, with 7 bases that match TRBD1. CDR3 size: 12 residues. Losses at the gene ends were 10 bases for V and 4 bases for J; bases not matched to a gene: 6. Germline V CDR1 and CDR2: SNHLY, FYNNEI. CDR3 sequence reads: CAIWTGLYGYTF. The CDR3 DNA follows: TGTGCCATATGGACAGGCCTCTATGGCTACACCTTC.

This rearrangement joins TRBV7-9 to TRBJ2-5, with 11 bases that match TRBD1. Trimming removed 3 bases from V and 9 bases from J; junction bases left unmatched: 6. The germline CDR1 and CDR2 sequences are SEHNR and FQNEAQ (reference sequence). CDR3 length equals 14 residues. In DNA form, the CDR3 reads TGTGCCAGCAGCTTTGGACAGGGGGCCTTGTCCCAGTACTTC. As protein: CASSFGQGALSQYF.

This rearrangement joins TRBV7-2 to TRBJ1-6; 7 bases match TRBD1. The CDR3 has 15 amino acids. Germline trimming cut 5 bases from V and 11 bases from J; bases unmatched to any gene: 12. From germline, CDR1 is SGHTA and CDR2 FQGNSA. CDR3: CASSQSGGTPTPLHF. The CDR3 coding sequence is TGTGCCAGCAGCCAATCAGGGGGGACCCCAACACCCCTCCACTTT.